The present T cell receptor (beta chain) was sequenced within a study of identical twins. Study findings and constraints: Insertion counts were lower in abundant cord blood beta clonotypes, a trend that memory repertoires did not show. Twin sharing of out-of-frame TCR alpha was underestimated by models in monozygotic pairs.

TCRdb redid the calling of the 5' RACE reads with MiXCR, one entry per CDR3 protein. The sample lists 650,000 to 750,000 distinct CDR3 sequences, 21% occurring once. This clonotype has only a few counts. Its antigen is unidentified. V gave up 0 bases and J gave up 3 bases; unmatched junction bases: 14. The CDR3 spans 19 residues. Germline CDR1 reads DFQATT; CDR2 reads SNEGSKA (reference sequence). These data were likewise used in another study, on T cells expressing NK-cell markers. That paper states: T cells sorted in several experiments were restricted to alpha-beta TCR T cells by an anti-gamma-delta TCR antibody. About 6 donors had dominant NKG2C+ clonotypes that comprised roughly 1.0-8% of their CD8+ T cells.

The clonotype was recovered from a woman aged 18 to 35 in good health. Sequencing was done on a sample of PBMCs. The chain carries TRBV20-1 and TRBJ2-1; TRBD2 matches 10 bases. The CDR3 reads CSARDPGLADEPNYNEQFF. The CDR3 DNA is TGCAGTGCTAGAGATCCCGGACTAGCGGACGAACCCAACTACAATGAGCAGTTCTTC.